The 24 T cell receptor beta chains below were found in one sample sequenced in a study of blood T cell repertoires in COVID-19. Sequenced by immunoSEQ multiplex PCR; TCRdb stores in-frame clones only, minus some. Of more than 85,000 clones in the sample, 75% to 90% were seen once. Source material: peripheral blood. These receptors were taken from a woman aged 60 to 75 with acute or convalescent COVID-19.

This clone was seen a handful of times. The genes are TRBV7-8 and TRBJ1-2; no firm D call. The V gene lost 5 bases and the J gene lost 10 bases, with 20 bases spanning the gap. Germline V gene data show CDR1 as SGHVS and CDR2 as FQNEAQ. The CDR3 extends over 14 amino acids. The CDR3: CASSTLGVVIDYTF. CDR3 sequence (DNA): TGTGCCAGCAGCACCCTAGGCGTCGTCATTGACTACACCTTC.

This clone has just a few counts. The CDR3 DNA reads TGTGCCAGCAGTGAAGCTTGGGGGGGCCTATCCTACGAGCAGTACTTC. This codes for CASSEAWGGLSYEQYF. The chain recombines TRBV6-1 with TRBJ2-7, with D perhaps TRBD2 (7 bases). The germline V and J ends were trimmed by 0 bases and 1 base, with 13 bases remaining between them. The CDR3 totals 16 residues. Per germline, CDR1 MNHNS and CDR2 SASEGT.

The gene calls are TRBV15 and TRBJ2-1, with TRBD1 as a possible D gene (5 bases). Looked up from germline, CDR1 is LNHNV and CDR2 is YYDKDF (reference sequence). This CDR3 comprises 17 residues. V lost 3 bases and J 5 bases, leaving 20 bases between the germline ends. In DNA, the CDR3 is TGTGCCACCAGCAGCACGCTGCAGGGCCCTATCCACAATGAGCAGTTCTTC. Protein: CATSSTLQGPIHNEQFF.

The DNA of the CDR3 is TGTGCCACCAGCACCCGAGCGGGTGGGGGGGCAGATACGCAGTATTTT. Its protein is CATSTRAGGGADTQYF. The rearrangement joins TRBV15 to TRBJ2-3; 7 bases are a match to TRBD2. Germline CDR1 is LNHNV and CDR2 is YYDKDF (reference sequence). The trim removed 4 bases at V and 4 bases at J, leaving 11 bases unmatched. The CDR3 has 16 residues.

This clone was seen more than once but under ten times. This chain connects TRBV6-5 to TRBJ1-3; D uncertain. V was trimmed by 4 bases and J by 0 bases, leaving 13 bases between them. Per the germline V gene, CDR1 is MNHEY and CDR2 is SVGAGI. This CDR3 has 16 residues. The CDR3 spells CASSSTPAGSGNTIYF. CDR3 DNA: TGTGCCAGCAGTTCAACCCCCGCCGGCTCTGGAAACACCATATATTTT.

This clone was counted a single time. The rearrangement joins TRBV2 to TRBJ2-7; 9 bases align to TRBD1. The CDR3 contains 16 residues. Germline CDR1 is SNHLY and CDR2 is FYNNEI. V trimming: 5 bases; J trimming: 5 bases; junction bases outside the gene matches: 13. This CDR3 reads CASSQEGGTGINEQYF. DNA for the CDR3: TGTGCCAGCAGTCAGGAAGGCGGGACAGGGATCAACGAGCAGTACTTC.

This clone turned up a few times. The chain couples TRBV28 to TRBJ1-5; maybe TRBD1 (6 bases). This CDR3 region has 13 residues. Germline V CDR1 and CDR2: MDHEN, SYDVKM. The germline V and J ends were trimmed by 5 bases and 6 bases, with 11 bases remaining between them. The CDR3 coding sequence is TGTGCCAGCAGTCGCAGAGGGGGTCAGCCCCAGCATTTT. Residues: CASSRRGGQPQHF.

J is TRBJ2-7 and V is TRBV7-2; D is perhaps TRBD1 (5 bases). The germline V and J ends were trimmed by 7 bases and 0 bases, with 10 bases remaining between them. Germline V gene sequence: CDR1 SGHTA, CDR2 FQGNSA. The CDR3 is made up of 13 amino acids. Here the CDR3 reads CASTGYNSYEQYF. The CDR3 nucleotides are TGTGCCAGCACAGGGTACAACTCCTACGAGCAGTACTTC.

The chain couples TRBV6-5 to TRBJ2-3; possible D gene TRBD1, 5 bases. V dropped 9 bases and J dropped 2 bases, with 18 bases sitting between them. The CDR3 totals 15 residues. Per the germline V gene, CDR1 is MNHEY and CDR2 is SVGAGI. CDR3 region: CARFVRVPHTDTQYF. The CDR3 DNA sequence: TGTGCCAGATTCGTCAGGGTCCCGCACACAGATACGCAGTATTTT.

The rearrangement uses TRBV28 and TRBJ2-7; 7 nucleotides match TRBD2. From germline, CDR1 is MDHEN and CDR2 SYDVKM. This CDR3 spans 13 amino acids. The junction had 3 bases not matched to a gene; V was cut back by 4 bases and J by 3 bases. CDR3 sequence: CASSWGGSYEQYF. The CDR3, as DNA: TGTGCCAGCAGTTGGGGCGGGAGCTACGAGCAGTACTTC.

V gene TRBV9 combines with J gene TRBJ1-1; TRBD1 matches 9 bases. Germline trimming cut 4 bases from V and 11 bases from J; bases unmatched to any gene: 18. The CDR3 runs to 16 residues. Germline values: CDR1 SGDLS, CDR2 YYNGEE. DNA for the CDR3: TGTGCCAGCAGCCCACCCATTTCGGGACAGGGACGTCGCGCTTTCTTT. This sequence encodes CASSPPISGQGRRAFF.

This clone was seen once. The chain couples TRBV3-1 (or the pseudogene TRBV3-2) to TRBJ1-1; 9 nucleotides align to TRBD1. The CDR3 totals 14 residues. J lost 2 bases, V lost 5 bases, and 3 bases had no gene match. Germline V gives CDR1 LGHDT, CDR2 YNNKEL (reference sequence). The CDR3 protein is CASSTTGGNTEAFF. CDR3 sequence (DNA): TGTGCCAGCAGCACGACAGGGGGTAACACTGAAGCTTTCTTT.

The J gene is TRBJ2-7, the V gene TRBV28; 11 nucleotides line up with TRBD1. In germline, CDR1 is MDHEN, CDR2 SYDVKM. This CDR3 spans 16 amino acids. V shed 3 bases, J shed 4 bases, and the junction held 8 bases outside the gene matches. The CDR3 DNA sequence: TGTGCCAGCAGTTTTATTGGGGACAGGGGGTTATACGAGCAGTACTTC. Translation: CASSFIGDRGLYEQYF.

The rearrangement links TRBV28 to TRBJ1-4; TRBD1 might be the D (6 bases). The V end lost 7 bases, the J end lost 5 bases, and 23 bases lay between the germline ends. From germline, CDR1 is MDHEN and CDR2 SYDVKM. There are 17 residues in the CDR3. The CDR3 DNA sequence: TGTGCCAGCAACCCCGCAGGGGTTTCCCTGGGAAATGAAAAACTGTTTTTT. Its translation: CASNPAGVSLGNEKLFF.

A single count supports this clone. The chain carries TRBV4-1 and TRBJ2-3; TRBD2 might be the D (5 bases). There are 16 residues in the CDR3. In germline, CDR1 is MGHRA, CDR2 YSYEKL. The ends were cut back, 1 base at V and 5 bases at J, with 16 bases in the middle. The CDR3 here is CASSQGTGKVGDTQYF. The CDR3 coding sequence is TGCGCCAGCAGCCAAGGGACCGGGAAAGTGGGAGATACGCAGTATTTT.

The rearrangement uses TRBV6-5 and TRBJ1-1, with 8 bases matching TRBD1. Trimming cost V 8 bases and J 5 bases; bases outside gene matches: 7. This CDR3 region has 13 residues. In germline, CDR1 is MNHEY, CDR2 SVGAGI. CDR3 nucleotide sequence: TGTGCCAGCGGCGACAGGGGAAGGACTGAAGCTTTCTTT. Its translation is CASGDRGRTEAFF.

The genes are TRBV30 and TRBJ1-1; TRBD1 aligns across 8 bases. Germline lookup yields CDR1 GTSNPN and CDR2 SVGIG (reference sequence). This CDR3 is 12 amino acids long. V dropped 8 bases and J dropped 5; count of bases not matched to a gene: 7. The CDR3 coding sequence is TGTGCCGGAGACAGGGGATTAACTGAAGCTTTCTTT. Protein: CAGDRGLTEAFF.

The rearrangement uses TRBV7-2 and TRBJ1-3; D gene ambiguous. The CDR3 extends over 15 amino acids. The V end was cut by 0 bases, the J end by 2 bases, with 8 bases between. CDR1 and CDR2 from the germline V gene are SGHTA and FQGNSA. DNA for the CDR3: TGTGCCAGCAGCTTAGCCCCGGGGACTGGAAACACCATATATTTT. It specifies CASSLAPGTGNTIYF.

This chain links TRBV7-6 with TRBJ1-5; TRBD1 is a possible D gene (6 bases). Germline-derived CDR1 and CDR2 are SGHVS and FNYEAQ. The germline V and J ends were trimmed by 1 base and 4 bases, with 11 bases remaining between them. CDR3 size: 15 residues. CDR3 sequence: CASSLEPGTNQPQHF. CDR3 nucleotides: TGTGCCAGCAGCTTAGAGCCCGGGACAAATCAGCCCCAGCATTTT.

The genes are TRBV10-2 and TRBJ2-1; 11 bases are shared with TRBD1. The CDR3 spans 16 residues. V lost 6 bases and J lost 9; bases outside the gene matches: 13. Germline CDR1 reads WSHSY; CDR2 reads SAAADI. CDR3 in DNA: TGCGCCAGCAGGAGCTTTGGACAGGGGGCGGCTGGTGAGCAGTTCTTC. Translation: CASRSFGQGAAGEQFF.

The rearrangement links TRBV5-1 to TRBJ2-5; 8 bases match TRBD1. Trimming at V came to 4 bases and at J to 4 bases, leaving 12 bases not matched to a gene. Germline CDR1 and CDR2: SGHRS and YFSETQ. This CDR3 is built from 16 residues. CDR3 coding DNA: TGCGCCAGCAGCCCCTACCCGACAGGGGCGAGAGAGACCCAGTACTTC. It specifies CASSPYPTGARETQYF.

This clone was counted between two and nine times. In nucleotides, the CDR3 is TGTGCCAGCAGCCCGAAACCCCGGGGGAACTATGGCTACACCTTC. This codes for CASSPKPRGNYGYTF. The chain links TRBV3-1 (or the pseudogene TRBV3-2) to TRBJ1-2, with D possibly TRBD1 on 5 matching bases. The CDR3 has 15 amino acids. Germline V gene sequence: CDR1 LGHDT, CDR2 YNNKEL (reference sequence). Deletions cut 4 bases from V and 2 bases from J, with 14 bases between.

This chain connects TRBV27 to TRBJ1-2; the D gene is possibly TRBD1 (5 bases). V was cut by 3 bases and J by 8 bases, with 19 bases left in between. Germline CDR1 is MNHEY and CDR2 is SMNVEV (reference sequence). The CDR3 consists of 15 residues. The DNA of the CDR3 is TGTGCCAGCAGTTTCCAGGGAGGTTTGGGGGAGGGCTACACCTTC. Protein sequence: CASSFQGGLGEGYTF.

This sequence joins TRBV28 and TRBJ1-1; no clear D. This CDR3 region has 16 residues. Trimming cost V 6 bases and J 5 bases, with 22 bases left between them. Germline CDR1 is MDHEN and CDR2 is SYDVKM. CDR3 protein: CASRLYTGGGGTEAFF. The CDR3 DNA reads TGTGCCAGCAGACTATATACGGGCGGAGGAGGGACTGAAGCTTTCTTT.